Below are 6 T cell receptor beta chains sequenced from a single sample in a study of blood T cell repertoires in COVID-19. Repertoires were generated with immunoSEQ multiplex PCR, while TCRdb's copy carries only in-frame clones and drops some. The sample yields about 250,000 clones, approximately 79% seen once. The specimen sequenced was peripheral blood. All receptors derive from a woman in her thirties or forties with active or convalescent COVID-19.

The J gene is TRBJ2-1, the V gene TRBV30; 8 bases agree with TRBD1. The CDR3 covers 13 residues. Losses at the gene ends were 2 bases for V and 5 bases for J; bases not matched to a gene: 2. Germline V gene data show CDR1 as GTSNPN and CDR2 as SVGIG (reference sequence). DNA for the CDR3: TGTGCCTGGAGTCAGGGGGCGAACAATGAGCAGTTCTTC. Its translation is CAWSQGANNEQFF.

V is TRBV5-4 and J is TRBJ2-5; tentative D call: TRBD1 (6 bases). Germline CDR1 SGHNT, CDR2 YYREEE (reference sequence). Trimming pared 4 bases from V and 1 base from J, leaving 8 bases between. The CDR3 has 13 residues. The CDR3 is CASSGTSQETQYF. The CDR3 DNA sequence: TGTGCCAGCAGCGGGACAAGCCAAGAGACCCAGTACTTC.

This rearrangement joins TRBV30 to TRBJ1-4; D is unresolved. The CDR3 sequence is 13 residues long. Germline V gene lookup returns CDR1 GTSNPN and CDR2 SVGIG (reference sequence). V dropped 1 base and J dropped 8 bases, with 11 bases sitting between them. CDR3 sequence: CAWSDPRAEKLFF. CDR3 in DNA: TGTGCCTGGAGTGATCCGAGGGCGGAAAAACTGTTTTTT. Complete variable domain (other parts from reference TRBV30 and TRBJ1-4): SQTIHQWPATLVQPVGSPLSLECTVEGTSNPNLYWYRQAAGRGLQLLFYSVGIGQISSEVPQNLSASRPQDRQFILSSKKLLLSDSGFYLCAWSDPRAEKLFFGSGTQLSVL.

The V and J genes are TRBV6-4 and TRBJ2-5; 12 nucleotides match TRBD1. The J segment lost 5 bases and the V segment lost 6 bases, leaving 7 bases of the junction unmatched. The CDR3 totals 15 residues. Germline lookup yields CDR1 MRHNA and CDR2 SNTAGT. The CDR3 loop is CASSAGTGGEETQYF. The CDR3 nucleotides are TGTGCCAGCAGCGCCGGGACAGGGGGCGAGGAGACCCAGTACTTC.

This rearrangement joins TRBV6-6 to TRBJ2-7, with 11 bases fitting TRBD1. Germline V lookup: CDR1 MNHNY, CDR2 SVGAGI (reference sequence). The ends lost 6 bases at V and 1 base at J; junction bases unmatched: 5. CDR3 length: 15 residues. In DNA, the CDR3 is TGTGCCAGCAGCCAAGGACAGGGGGCGTCCTACGAGCAGTACGTC. It yields the protein CASSQGQGASYEQYV.

The chain joins TRBV29-1 to TRBJ1-2; possible D gene TRBD1, 5 bases. Trimming shortened V by 3 bases and J by 5 bases, and 13 bases separated the two germline ends. The CDR3 length is 13 residues. CDR1 SQVTM and CDR2 ANQGSEA come from the germline V gene. The CDR3 DNA is TGCAGCGTTGATGGGAGGGGCAAATATGGCTACACCTTC. Its protein is CSVDGRGKYGYTF.